These T cell receptor beta chains were read from a single sample in a study of cytotoxic CD8 clonotypes in ibrutinib-treated CLL. Assay used: immunoSEQ multiplex PCR; TCRdb lists only in-frame clones, some missing. The sample lists roughly 130,000 clones, less than 95% seen once, with 10% to 13% in the top ten. The source was PBMCs, collected after 12 months of ibrutinib treatment. The receptor source for this set is a human donor with chronic lymphocytic leukemia. Each CDR3 is given with its conserved first and last residue. Each record gives: V gene, clone size, D gene, J gene, CDR3 DNA, CDR3 protein. D genes are given only for firm matches. The listing skips clone size in some rows; elsewhere it reads once, few, many or a size class.

TRBV19,-,-,TRBJ1-2,TGTGCCAGTAGGACAACAGACTATGGCTACACCTTC,CASRTTDYGYTF
TRBV9,-,-,TRBJ1-3,TGTGCCAGCAGCCCCACGGGCGGGGCTGGAAACACCATATATTTT,CASSPTGGAGNTIYF
TRBV28,once,TRBD1,TRBJ1-5,TGTGCCAGCAGTTCCGGGACAGAAGGGAGTCAGCCCCAGCATTTT,CASSSGTEGSQPQHF
TRBV27,-,-,TRBJ2-5,TGTGCCAGCAGTAGGCAGGTCCCCGAGACCCAGTACTTC,CASSRQVPETQYF
TRBV28,-,-,TRBJ2-7,TGTGCCAGCATCCCGCGGGGCTCCTACGAGCAGTACTTC,CASIPRGSYEQYF
TRBV18,once,-,TRBJ1-3,TGTGCCAGCTCACCACTGGACGGGGGCACCATATATTTT,CASSPLDGGTIYF
TRBV13,-,-,TRBJ1-1,TGTGCCAGCAGCTTAGGCCAGATGGGGAGGGCCGTGGCGACCGCTGAAGCTTTCTTT,CASSLGQMGRAVATAEAFF
TRBV6-6,-,TRBD1,TRBJ1-2,TGTGCCAGCAGAGACCACTGGGACAGGGGAGGCTACACCTTC,CASRDHWDRGGYTF
TRBV9,-,-,TRBJ2-7,TGTGCCAGCAGCGGACCATTCTCCTACGAGCAGTACTTC,CASSGPFSYEQYF
TRBV11-3,-,-,TRBJ2-3,TGTGCCAGCAGCTACCGCGGAGACACAGATACGCAGTATTTT,CASSYRGDTDTQYF
TRBV6-6,-,-,TRBJ1-1,TGTGCCAGCAGGACGTGGGCAGAGAACACTGAAGCTTTCTTT,CASRTWAENTEAFF
TRBV5-1,-,TRBD1,TRBJ2-1,TGCGCCAGCACCTCAGGGGGAACCTACAATGAGCAGTTCTTC,CASTSGGTYNEQFF
TRBV19,once,TRBD1,TRBJ2-5,TGTGCCAGTAGTCTGACAGGGTTGTTCGGGACCCAGTACTTC,CASSLTGLFGTQYF
TRBV6-1,-,-,TRBJ2-7,TGTGCCAGCAGTGAAGCGCTTCAGACTTCGTACGAGCAGTACTTC,CASSEALQTSYEQYF
TRBV2,-,-,TRBJ2-3,TGTGCCAGCAGTGAAGCTTTGAGGGCGGTTGGCAGCACAGATACGCAGTATTTT,CASSEALRAVGSTDTQYF
TRBV15,-,TRBD1,TRBJ2-4,TGTGCCACCAGCAGAGATCCCCAGGGGGAGCACATTCAGTACTTC,CATSRDPQGEHIQYF
TRBV9,once,-,TRBJ2-5,TGTGCCAGCAGCGTCGACGCAGCTCTGGGGGAGACCCAGTACTTC,CASSVDAALGETQYF
TRBV18,-,-,TRBJ2-5,TGTGCCAGCTCACACCCCGTTAAGGGGCAAGAGACCCAGTACTTC,CASSHPVKGQETQYF
TRBV7-7,few,-,TRBJ2-1,TGTGCTAGCAGCTTAGACGGGACTAATGAGCAGTTCTTC,CASSLDGTNEQFF
TRBV2,-,-,TRBJ2-7,TGTGCCAGTGACAGGTCAAAAAGCTCCTACGAGCAGTACTTC,CASDRSKSSYEQYF
TRBV6-5,-,-,TRBJ2-2,TGTGCCAGCAGTCGGGCCGGGGAGCTGTTTTTT,CASSRAGELFF
TRBV10-3,-,TRBD2,TRBJ2-1,TGTGCCATCAGATTGAATCAGCGGGAGGGCGTCGATGAGCAGTTCTTC,CAIRLNQREGVDEQFF
TRBV7-8,-,TRBD1,TRBJ2-1,TGTGCCAGCAGGTTTAGTGTGGGACAGGGGACCTACAATGAGCAGTTCTTC,CASRFSVGQGTYNEQFF
TRBV19,-,-,TRBJ1-4,TGTGCCAGTAACGAGGGGGCAACTAATGAAAAACTGTTTTTT,CASNEGATNEKLFF
TRBV2,-,-,TRBJ2-1,TGTGCCAGCAGGGAAAGGGACTCCAGGGTCAATGAGCAGTTCTTC,CASRERDSRVNEQFF
TRBV4-1,-,TRBD2,TRBJ2-7,TGCGCCAGCAGCCAAGGACATGGCGGGAGTCAGTACGAGCAGTACTTC,CASSQGHGGSQYEQYF
TRBV28,-,TRBD2,TRBJ2-7,TGTGCCAGCAGCTACCTATCGGGACTACCCTACAGCTCCTACGAGCAGTACTTC,CASSYLSGLPYSSYEQYF
TRBV5-1,once,TRBD1,TRBJ2-7,TGCGCCAGCAGCGGGGGACAGCTCTACGAGCAGTACTTC,CASSGGQLYEQYF
TRBV7-9,-,-,TRBJ2-5,TGTGCCAGCAGCCTTGACCCCAGCGGCCAAGAGACCCAGTACTTC,CASSLDPSGQETQYF
TRBV11-2,-,-,TRBJ2-3,TGTGCCAGCAGCTTCTCTAGCACAGATACGCAGTATTTT,CASSFSSTDTQYF
TRBV10-3,-,-,TRBJ2-7,TGTGCCATCAGTGCCTCCTACGAGCAGTACTTC,CAISASYEQYF
TRBV10-3,-,-,TRBJ2-3,TGTGCCATCAGTGAGGCCGCCCCGCGGATCCGCACAGATACGCAGTATTTT,CAISEAAPRIRTDTQYF
TRBV11-2,-,-,TRBJ2-7,TGTGCCAGCAGCCAAATGTCGGTAAGCTCCTACGAGCAGTACTTC,CASSQMSVSSYEQYF
TRBV7-9,few,TRBD2,TRBJ2-7,TGTGCCAGCAGCTCGCTGGAAGCGGGACGCTTTTACGAGCAGTACTTC,CASSSLEAGRFYEQYF
TRBV6-6,-,-,TRBJ2-1,TGTGCCAGCACGCCACGGGACCTCTCCAATGAGCAGTTCTTC,CASTPRDLSNEQFF
TRBV5-1,-,TRBD1,TRBJ1-5,TGCGCCAGCAGCTGGACAGGGGCCGGGGATCAGCCCCAGCATTTT,CASSWTGAGDQPQHF
TRBV30,once,-,TRBJ1-5,TGTGCCTGGTCACGGGACGGAGGGCAATTTAGCAATCAGCCCCAGCATTTT,CAWSRDGGQFSNQPQHF
TRBV7-9,-,-,TRBJ2-1,TGTGCCAGCACAGAGATATCCTCCTACAATGAGCAGTTCTTC,CASTEISSYNEQFF
TRBV6-5,-,TRBD1,TRBJ2-7,TGTGCCAGCAGTTACACCGACGACAGGGTTTCTGGGGAGCAGTACTTC,CASSYTDDRVSGEQYF
TRBV4-3,-,TRBD1,TRBJ2-5,TGCGCCAGCAGCCGAGACGGGACAGGGGAAGAGACCCAGTACTTC,CASSRDGTGEETQYF
TRBV4-1,-,TRBD1,TRBJ2-3,TGCGCCAGCAGCCAAGGGGACAGGGCCAGCACAGATACGCAGTATTTT,CASSQGDRASTDTQYF
TRBV30,-,-,TRBJ1-5,TGTGCCTGGGGGCAGGGGCCCGGGAGCAATCAGCCCCAGCATTTT,CAWGQGPGSNQPQHF